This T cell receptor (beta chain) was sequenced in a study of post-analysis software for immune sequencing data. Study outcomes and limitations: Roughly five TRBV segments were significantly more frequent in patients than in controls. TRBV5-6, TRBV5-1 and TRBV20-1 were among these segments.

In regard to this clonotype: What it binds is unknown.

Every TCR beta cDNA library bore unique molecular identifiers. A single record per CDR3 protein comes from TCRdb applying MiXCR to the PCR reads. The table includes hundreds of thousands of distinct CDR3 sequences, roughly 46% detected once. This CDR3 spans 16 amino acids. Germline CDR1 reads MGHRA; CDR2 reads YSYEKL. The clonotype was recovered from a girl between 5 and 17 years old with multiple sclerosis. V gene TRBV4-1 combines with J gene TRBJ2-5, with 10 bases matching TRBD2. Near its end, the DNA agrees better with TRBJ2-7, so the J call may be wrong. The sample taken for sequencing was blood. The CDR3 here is CASSQEPGLAQYEQYF. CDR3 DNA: TGCGCCAGCAGCCAAGAACCGGGACTAGCGCAGTACGAGCAGTACTTC.